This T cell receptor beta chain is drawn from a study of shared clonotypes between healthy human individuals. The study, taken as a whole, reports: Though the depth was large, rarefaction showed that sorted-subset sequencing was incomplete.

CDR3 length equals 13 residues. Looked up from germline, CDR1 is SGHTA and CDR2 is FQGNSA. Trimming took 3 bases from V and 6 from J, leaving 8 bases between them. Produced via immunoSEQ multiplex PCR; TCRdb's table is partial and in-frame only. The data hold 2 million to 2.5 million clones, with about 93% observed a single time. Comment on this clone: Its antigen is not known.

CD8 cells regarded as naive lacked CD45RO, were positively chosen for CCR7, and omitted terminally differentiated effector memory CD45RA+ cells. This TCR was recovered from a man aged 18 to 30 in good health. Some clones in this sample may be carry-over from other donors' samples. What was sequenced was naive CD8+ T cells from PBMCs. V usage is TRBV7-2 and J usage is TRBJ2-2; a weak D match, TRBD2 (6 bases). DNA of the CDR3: TGTGCCAGCAGCTTCCCTAGCGCCGGGGAGCTGTTTTTT. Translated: CASSFPSAGELFF.